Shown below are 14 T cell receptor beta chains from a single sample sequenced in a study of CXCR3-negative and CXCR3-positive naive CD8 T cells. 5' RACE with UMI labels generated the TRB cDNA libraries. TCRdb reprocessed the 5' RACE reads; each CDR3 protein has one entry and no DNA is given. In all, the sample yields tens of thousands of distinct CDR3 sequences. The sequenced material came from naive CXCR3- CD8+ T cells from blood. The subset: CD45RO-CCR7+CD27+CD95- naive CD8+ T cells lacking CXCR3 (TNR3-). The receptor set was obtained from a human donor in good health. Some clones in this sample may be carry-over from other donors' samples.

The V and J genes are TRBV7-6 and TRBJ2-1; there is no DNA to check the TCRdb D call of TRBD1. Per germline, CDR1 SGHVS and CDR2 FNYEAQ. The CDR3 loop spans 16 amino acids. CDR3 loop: CASSQPLGGSYNEQFF.

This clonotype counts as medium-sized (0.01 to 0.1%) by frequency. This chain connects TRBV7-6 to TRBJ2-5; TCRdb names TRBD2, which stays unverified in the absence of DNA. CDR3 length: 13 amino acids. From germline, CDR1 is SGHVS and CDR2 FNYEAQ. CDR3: CASRQTSGETQYF.

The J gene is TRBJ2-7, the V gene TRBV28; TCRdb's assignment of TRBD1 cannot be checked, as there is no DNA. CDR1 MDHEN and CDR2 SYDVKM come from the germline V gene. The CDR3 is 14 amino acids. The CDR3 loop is CASSPPGTGSEQYF.

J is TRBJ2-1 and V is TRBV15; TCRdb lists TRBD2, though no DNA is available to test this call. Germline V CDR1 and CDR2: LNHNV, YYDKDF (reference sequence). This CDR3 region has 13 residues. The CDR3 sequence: CATSRGGGNEQFF. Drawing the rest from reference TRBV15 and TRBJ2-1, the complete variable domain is DAMVIQNPRYQVTQFGKPVTLSCSQTLNHNVMYWYQQKSSQAPKLLFHYYDKDFNNEADTPDNFQSRRPNTSFCFLDIRSPGLGDTAMYLCATSRGGGNEQFFGPGTRLTVL.

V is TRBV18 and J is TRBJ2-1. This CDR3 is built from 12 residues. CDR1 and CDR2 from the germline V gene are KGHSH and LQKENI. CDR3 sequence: CASSPKGYEQFF.

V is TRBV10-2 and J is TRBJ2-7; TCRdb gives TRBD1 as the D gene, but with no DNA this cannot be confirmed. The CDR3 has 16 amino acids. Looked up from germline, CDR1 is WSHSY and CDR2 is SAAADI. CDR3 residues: CASSEAPGQGAFEQYF.

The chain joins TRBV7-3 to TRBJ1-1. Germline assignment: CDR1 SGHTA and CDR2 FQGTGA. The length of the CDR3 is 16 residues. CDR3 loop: CASSLTSGGLDTEAFF.

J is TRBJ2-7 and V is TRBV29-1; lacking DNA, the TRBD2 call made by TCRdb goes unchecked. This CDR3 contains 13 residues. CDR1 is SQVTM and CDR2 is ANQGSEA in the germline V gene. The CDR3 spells CSVVGGPSYEQYF.

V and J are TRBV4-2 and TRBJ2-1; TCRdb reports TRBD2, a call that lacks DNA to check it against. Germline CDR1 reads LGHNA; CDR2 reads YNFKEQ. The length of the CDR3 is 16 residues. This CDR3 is CASSQGGGAPYNEQFF.

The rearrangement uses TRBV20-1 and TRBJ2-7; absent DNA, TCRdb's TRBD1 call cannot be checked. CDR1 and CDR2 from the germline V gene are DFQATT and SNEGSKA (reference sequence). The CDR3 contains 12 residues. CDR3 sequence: CSATGTDYEQYF.

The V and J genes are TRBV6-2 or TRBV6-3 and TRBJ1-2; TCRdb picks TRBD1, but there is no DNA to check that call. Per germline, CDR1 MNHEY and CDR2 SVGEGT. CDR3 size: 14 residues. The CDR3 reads CASSDTGTDYGYTF.

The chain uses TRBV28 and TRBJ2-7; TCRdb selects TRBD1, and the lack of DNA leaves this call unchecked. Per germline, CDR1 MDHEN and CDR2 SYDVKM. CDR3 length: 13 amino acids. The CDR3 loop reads CASSTTGTHEQYF. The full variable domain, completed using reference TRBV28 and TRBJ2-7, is DVKVTQSSRYLVKRTGEKVFLECVQDMDHENMFWYRQDPGLGLRLIYFSYDVKMKEKGDIPEGYSVSREKKERFSLILESASTNQTSMYLCASSTTGTHEQYFGPGTRLTVT.

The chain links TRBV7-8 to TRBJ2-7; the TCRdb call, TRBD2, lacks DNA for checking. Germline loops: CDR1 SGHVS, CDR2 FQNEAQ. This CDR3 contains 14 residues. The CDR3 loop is CASSGEGRGLEQYF.

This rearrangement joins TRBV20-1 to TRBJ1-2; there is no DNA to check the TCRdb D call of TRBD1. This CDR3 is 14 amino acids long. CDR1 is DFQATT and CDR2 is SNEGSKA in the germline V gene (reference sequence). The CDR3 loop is CSARGQGWDQEYTF.